The present T cell receptor (beta chain) was sequenced within a study of CD8+ T cells in alopecia areata. Study-wide background: Treated patients were dosed with oral tofacitinib, taking 5 to 10 mg twice daily. Findings of the study overall: Elevated clonality characterized lesional scalp relative to normal scalp, particularly in alopecia totalis/universalis.

As part of sample collection, lesional scalp punch biopsies and peripheral blood were taken from alopecia areata patients. The sorting of PBMCs gave CD4+ and CD8+ T cells. Notes on this clone: Antigen specificity is unknown. In the same sample, other DNA sequences code for this CDR3.

As the sequencing template, cDNA was produced by extracting RNA and reverse transcribing it. Some clones are missing from TCRdb's copy, which holds only in-frame ones; the method was immunoSEQ multiplex PCR. This repertoire shows some 170,000 clones, roughly 65% found once; its top ten account for roughly 1.7%. This clonotype was obtained from a human donor with alopecia areata. This sample comprised CD4+ T cells sorted from blood, obtained at week 0.

The CDR3 DNA follows: TGCGCCAGCAGCTTAGGCCGAGGACCCTCTGGAAACACCATATATTTT. Protein product: CASSLGRGPSGNTIYF. The chain combines TRBV5-1 with TRBJ1-3; D is unclear. V was cut by 2 bases and J by 0 bases, with 12 bases left in between. The CDR3 loop spans 16 amino acids. Germline V gene sequence: CDR1 SGHRS, CDR2 YFSETQ.